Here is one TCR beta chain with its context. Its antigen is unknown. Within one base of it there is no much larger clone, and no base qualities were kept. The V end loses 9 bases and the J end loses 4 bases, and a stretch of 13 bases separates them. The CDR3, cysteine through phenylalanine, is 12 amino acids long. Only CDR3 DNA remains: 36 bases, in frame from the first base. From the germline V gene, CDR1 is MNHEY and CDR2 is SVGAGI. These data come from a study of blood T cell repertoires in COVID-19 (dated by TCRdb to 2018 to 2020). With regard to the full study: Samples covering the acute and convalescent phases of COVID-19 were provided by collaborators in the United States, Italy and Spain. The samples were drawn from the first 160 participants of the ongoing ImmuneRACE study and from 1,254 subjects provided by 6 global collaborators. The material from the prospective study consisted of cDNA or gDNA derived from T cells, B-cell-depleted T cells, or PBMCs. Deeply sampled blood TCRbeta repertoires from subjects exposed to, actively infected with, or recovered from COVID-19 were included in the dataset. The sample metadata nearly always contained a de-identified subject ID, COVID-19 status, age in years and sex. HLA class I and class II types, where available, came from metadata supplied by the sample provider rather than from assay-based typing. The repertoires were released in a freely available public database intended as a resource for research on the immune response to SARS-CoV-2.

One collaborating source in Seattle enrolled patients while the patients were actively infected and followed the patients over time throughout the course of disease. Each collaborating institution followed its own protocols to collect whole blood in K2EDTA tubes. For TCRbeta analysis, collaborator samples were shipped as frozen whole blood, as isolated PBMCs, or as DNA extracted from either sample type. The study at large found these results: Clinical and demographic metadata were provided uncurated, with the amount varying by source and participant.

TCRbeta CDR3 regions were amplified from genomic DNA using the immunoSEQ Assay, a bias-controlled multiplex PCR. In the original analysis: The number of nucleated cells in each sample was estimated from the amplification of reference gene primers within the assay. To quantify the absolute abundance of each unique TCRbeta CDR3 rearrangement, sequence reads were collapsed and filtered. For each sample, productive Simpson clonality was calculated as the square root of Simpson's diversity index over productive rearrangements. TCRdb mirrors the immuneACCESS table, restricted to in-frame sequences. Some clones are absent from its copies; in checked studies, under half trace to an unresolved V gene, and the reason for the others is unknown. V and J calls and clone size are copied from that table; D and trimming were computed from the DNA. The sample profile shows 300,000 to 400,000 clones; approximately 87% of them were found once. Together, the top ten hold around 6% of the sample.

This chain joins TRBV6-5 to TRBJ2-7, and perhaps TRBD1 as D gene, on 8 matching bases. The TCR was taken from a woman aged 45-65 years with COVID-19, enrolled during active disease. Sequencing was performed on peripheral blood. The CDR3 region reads CASYRGGYEQYF. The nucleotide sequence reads TGTGCCAGTTACAGGGGGGGATACGAGCAGTACTTC.